Listed below are T cell receptor beta chains from one sample, sequenced in a study of cytomegalovirus exposure and HLA in healthy donors. Profiling relied on immunoSEQ multiplex PCR, and the TCRdb table lists in-frame clones only, not all of them. The table lists under 150,000 clones. Sequencing was performed on PBMCs. The receptors were sampled from a woman aged 55-70 years in good health and CMV-seronegative. The CDR3 runs from the conserved cysteine through the conserved F or W. A D gene is named only where the DNA matches it firmly.

D gene: NA
J gene: TRBJ1-1
V gene: TRBV5-1
CDR3 DNA: TGCGCCAGCAGCCCGGGGGGCCCGGAAAGGACTGAAGCTTTCTTT
CDR3 protein: CASSPGGPERTEAFF

D gene: TRBD2
J gene: TRBJ2-1
V gene: TRBV27
CDR3 DNA: TGTGCCACCCTAAATAGCGGGGGGGCAAATGAGCAGTTCTTC
CDR3 protein: CATLNSGGANEQFF

D gene: TRBD2
J gene: TRBJ2-5
V gene: TRBV19
CDR3 DNA: TGTGCCAGTAGTCCTACGGCGGGAGGGAGAGAGACCCAGTACTTC
CDR3 protein: CASSPTAGGRETQYF

D gene: TRBD1
J gene: TRBJ2-3
V gene: TRBV5-1
CDR3 DNA: TGCGCCAGCAGCCCGGGACAGGGGAGCACAGATACGCAGTATTTT
CDR3 protein: CASSPGQGSTDTQYF

D gene: TRBD2
J gene: TRBJ2-5
V gene: TRBV6-5
CDR3 DNA: TGTGCCAGCAGCCCGTCGGGGGGATCAGAGACCCAGTACTTC
CDR3 protein: CASSPSGGSETQYF

D gene: TRBD1
J gene: TRBJ2-7
V gene: TRBV5-1
CDR3 DNA: TGCGCCAGCAGCCCCGGTGGGACAGTGAGCTCCTACGAGCAGTACTTC
CDR3 protein: CASSPGGTVSSYEQYF

D gene: TRBD1
J gene: TRBJ1-5
V gene: TRBV15
CDR3 DNA: TGTGCCACCAGCCTCCGGGGGGTGACAGGGGGACAAAATCAGCCCCAGCATTTT
CDR3 protein: CATSLRGVTGGQNQPQHF

D gene: NA
J gene: TRBJ2-3
V gene: TRBV7-2
CDR3 DNA: TGTGCCAGCAGCCCTCCGGGGAGGCGGCGGCCAGATACGCAGTATTTT
CDR3 protein: CASSPPGRRRPDTQYF

D gene: NA
J gene: TRBJ1-2
V gene: TRBV9
CDR3 DNA: TGTGCCAGCAGCGTAGAGGCGGCGGGAAACTATGGCTACACCTTC
CDR3 protein: CASSVEAAGNYGYTF

D gene: NA
J gene: TRBJ2-7
V gene: TRBV20-1
CDR3 DNA: TGCAGTGCTAGACTACAGAGCGAGCAGTACTTC
CDR3 protein: CSARLQSEQYF

D gene: NA
J gene: TRBJ2-7
V gene: TRBV9
CDR3 DNA: TGTGCCAGCAGCGTAGATGCGGGGACTGGGTCCTACGAGCAGTACTTC
CDR3 protein: CASSVDAGTGSYEQYF

D gene: TRBD2
J gene: TRBJ2-3
V gene: TRBV30
CDR3 DNA: TGTGCCTGGAGTTTCCCCCTTCCTACTAGCGGGACAAGAGCGGATACGCAGTATTTT
CDR3 protein: CAWSFPLPTSGTRADTQYF

D gene: NA
J gene: TRBJ1-2
V gene: TRBV28
CDR3 DNA: TGTGCCAGCAGGGGGTCAGGACACCCTAACTATGGCTACACCTTC
CDR3 protein: CASRGSGHPNYGYTF

D gene: NA
J gene: TRBJ2-7
V gene: TRBV2
CDR3 DNA: TGTGCCAGCAGTGAAGGACAGACCTACGAGCAGTACTTC
CDR3 protein: CASSEGQTYEQYF

D gene: NA
J gene: TRBJ2-7
V gene: TRBV7-2
CDR3 DNA: TGTGCCAGCAGCTCTCCGGAGATGAGCTCCTACGAGCAGTACTTC
CDR3 protein: CASSSPEMSSYEQYF

D gene: TRBD1
J gene: TRBJ1-2
V gene: TRBV9
CDR3 DNA: TGTGCCAGCAGCCTACCGGGACAGTCATTCGCTGGCTACACCTTC
CDR3 protein: CASSLPGQSFAGYTF

D gene: TRBD1
J gene: TRBJ1-1
V gene: TRBV10-3
CDR3 DNA: TGTGCCATCAGTGAGTTCGATCACAGGGGCGGAAACACTGAAGCTTTCTTT
CDR3 protein: CAISEFDHRGGNTEAFF

D gene: NA
J gene: TRBJ1-5
V gene: TRBV7-2
CDR3 DNA: TGTGCCAGCAGCTTAGGGGGCCCTTGGCCCCAGCATTTT
CDR3 protein: CASSLGGPWPQHF

D gene: NA
J gene: TRBJ2-2
V gene: TRBV6-1
CDR3 DNA: TGTGCCAGCAGTGAAGGGAGGAGGCAAGCCGGGGAGCTGTTTTTT
CDR3 protein: CASSEGRRQAGELFF

D gene: NA
J gene: TRBJ1-2
V gene: TRBV2
CDR3 DNA: TGTGCCAGCAGTGAGGTTGGGGGGGATGAGCACACCTTC
CDR3 protein: CASSEVGGDEHTF

D gene: TRBD2
J gene: TRBJ2-1
V gene: TRBV27
CDR3 DNA: TGTGCCAGCAGCCTGCTATGGGGTAGCGGGAGTCCGGGGTCCTACAATGAGCAGTTCTTC
CDR3 protein: CASSLLWGSGSPGSYNEQFF

D gene: NA
J gene: TRBJ1-1
V gene: TRBV7-3
CDR3 DNA: TGTGCCAGCAGCTACCATCCGACAGGCACTGAAGCTTTCTTT
CDR3 protein: CASSYHPTGTEAFF

D gene: TRBD2
J gene: TRBJ2-3
V gene: TRBV5-6
CDR3 DNA: TGTGCCAGCAGCTTGGACGGGGGGGGTTCAGATACGCAGTATTTT
CDR3 protein: CASSLDGGGSDTQYF

D gene: TRBD2
J gene: TRBJ2-5
V gene: TRBV13
CDR3 DNA: TGTGCCAGCAGGCTAGCGGGAGGGGCAGAGACCCAGTACTTC
CDR3 protein: CASRLAGGAETQYF

D gene: NA
J gene: TRBJ2-5
V gene: TRBV18
CDR3 DNA: TGTGCCAGCTCACTTAACAGGGCCCCAGAGACCCAGTACTTC
CDR3 protein: CASSLNRAPETQYF

D gene: NA
J gene: TRBJ1-2
V gene: TRBV29-1
CDR3 DNA: TGCAGCGTTGAAAACCGGTATGGCTACACCTTC
CDR3 protein: CSVENRYGYTF

D gene: NA
J gene: TRBJ1-1
V gene: TRBV6-5
CDR3 DNA: TGTGCCAGCAGTTCCCTCGGGAGCTCTTTCTTT
CDR3 protein: CASSSLGSSFF

D gene: TRBD2
J gene: TRBJ2-1
V gene: TRBV25-1
CDR3 DNA: TGTGCCAGCAGTGAAGACCGACTAGCGGGAGGATACAATGAGCAGTTCTTC
CDR3 protein: CASSEDRLAGGYNEQFF

D gene: TRBD2
J gene: TRBJ2-7
V gene: TRBV27
CDR3 DNA: TGTGCCAGCAGTCCCCTCAGCGGGAGGATGAAGGACGAGCAGTACTTC
CDR3 protein: CASSPLSGRMKDEQYF

D gene: TRBD2
J gene: TRBJ2-1
V gene: TRBV7-3
CDR3 DNA: TGTGCCAGCAGCTTAGGCGGGGGGGGCAACAATGAGCAGTTCTTC
CDR3 protein: CASSLGGGGNNEQFF

D gene: TRBD1
J gene: TRBJ2-7
V gene: TRBV6-1
CDR3 DNA: TGTGCCAGCAGTGTGGGGACAGGAAACTACGAGCAGTACTTC
CDR3 protein: CASSVGTGNYEQYF

D gene: TRBD1
J gene: TRBJ2-2
V gene: TRBV19
CDR3 DNA: TGTGCCAGTAGTACCGGGACAGGGGCGTACACCGGGGAGCTGTTTTTT
CDR3 protein: CASSTGTGAYTGELFF

D gene: NA
J gene: TRBJ1-1
V gene: TRBV28
CDR3 DNA: TGTGCCAGCAGTTTATCCCGACGCGGTCTGGCTTTCTTT
CDR3 protein: CASSLSRRGLAFF

D gene: TRBD2
J gene: TRBJ2-6
V gene: TRBV6-6
CDR3 DNA: TGTGCCAGCAGTGGCTCTAGCGGAACCAACGTCCTGACTTTC
CDR3 protein: CASSGSSGTNVLTF

D gene: NA
J gene: TRBJ2-1
V gene: TRBV7-9
CDR3 DNA: TGTGCCAGCAGCTTAGCGCAGGGTAGAGACAATGAGCAGTTCTTC
CDR3 protein: CASSLAQGRDNEQFF

D gene: NA
J gene: TRBJ2-1
V gene: TRBV11-2
CDR3 DNA: TGTGCCAGCAGCTTAGTAGTCCAGGGTAGTCATGAGCAGTTCTTC
CDR3 protein: CASSLVVQGSHEQFF

D gene: NA
J gene: TRBJ2-7
V gene: TRBV19
CDR3 DNA: TGTGCCAGTAGTATAGTCAAAGGGGGCTCCTACGAGCAGTACTTC
CDR3 protein: CASSIVKGGSYEQYF

D gene: NA
J gene: TRBJ1-2
V gene: TRBV5-1
CDR3 DNA: TGCGCCAGCAGCTCGGGGACTCTTTATGGCTACACCTTC
CDR3 protein: CASSSGTLYGYTF

D gene: NA
J gene: TRBJ1-5
V gene: TRBV6-6
CDR3 DNA: TGTGCCAGCAGTTCCGACCAGGGTGTTGGTCAGCCCCAGCATTTT
CDR3 protein: CASSSDQGVGQPQHF

D gene: NA
J gene: TRBJ1-1
V gene: TRBV6-5
CDR3 DNA: TGTGCCAGCAGTTACCGTCTGAACACTGAAGCTTTCTTT
CDR3 protein: CASSYRLNTEAFF

D gene: NA
J gene: TRBJ2-2
V gene: TRBV5-1
CDR3 DNA: TGCGCCAGCAGCCCGCGGGCCTCGAGTACCGGGGAGCTGTTTTTT
CDR3 protein: CASSPRASSTGELFF

D gene: TRBD2
J gene: TRBJ2-7
V gene: TRBV5-1
CDR3 DNA: TGCGCCAGCAGCTGGGGGGGTGAGCGGGGGAGGTCCGAGCAGTACTTC
CDR3 protein: CASSWGGERGRSEQYF

D gene: TRBD1
J gene: TRBJ2-2
V gene: TRBV6-1
CDR3 DNA: TGTGCCAGCAGTGATCCGGGACAGGGTGGGGAGCTGTTTTTT
CDR3 protein: CASSDPGQGGELFF

D gene: NA
J gene: TRBJ2-7
V gene: TRBV28
CDR3 DNA: TGTGCCAGCAGTTTGGGGGGGGCAAGCTCCTACGAGCAGTACTTC
CDR3 protein: CASSLGGASSYEQYF

D gene: NA
J gene: TRBJ1-4
V gene: TRBV28
CDR3 DNA: TGTGCCAGCAGTTTAGGGGGGGCTCGTTCGGGGAAACTGTTTTTT
CDR3 protein: CASSLGGARSGKLFF